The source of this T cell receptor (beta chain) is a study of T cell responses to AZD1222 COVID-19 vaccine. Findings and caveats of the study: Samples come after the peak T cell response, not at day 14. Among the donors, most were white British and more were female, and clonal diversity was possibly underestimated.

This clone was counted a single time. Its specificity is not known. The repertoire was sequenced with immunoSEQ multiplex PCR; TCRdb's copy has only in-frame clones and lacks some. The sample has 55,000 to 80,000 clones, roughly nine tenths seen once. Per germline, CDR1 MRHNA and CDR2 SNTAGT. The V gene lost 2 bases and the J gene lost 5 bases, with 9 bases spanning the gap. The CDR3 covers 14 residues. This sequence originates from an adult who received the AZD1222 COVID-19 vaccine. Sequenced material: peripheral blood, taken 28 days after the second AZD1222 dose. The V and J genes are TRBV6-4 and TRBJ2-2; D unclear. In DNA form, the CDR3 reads TGTGCCAGCAGTGACGTGGCTTGGACCGGGGAGCTGTTTTTT. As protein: CASSDVAWTGELFF.